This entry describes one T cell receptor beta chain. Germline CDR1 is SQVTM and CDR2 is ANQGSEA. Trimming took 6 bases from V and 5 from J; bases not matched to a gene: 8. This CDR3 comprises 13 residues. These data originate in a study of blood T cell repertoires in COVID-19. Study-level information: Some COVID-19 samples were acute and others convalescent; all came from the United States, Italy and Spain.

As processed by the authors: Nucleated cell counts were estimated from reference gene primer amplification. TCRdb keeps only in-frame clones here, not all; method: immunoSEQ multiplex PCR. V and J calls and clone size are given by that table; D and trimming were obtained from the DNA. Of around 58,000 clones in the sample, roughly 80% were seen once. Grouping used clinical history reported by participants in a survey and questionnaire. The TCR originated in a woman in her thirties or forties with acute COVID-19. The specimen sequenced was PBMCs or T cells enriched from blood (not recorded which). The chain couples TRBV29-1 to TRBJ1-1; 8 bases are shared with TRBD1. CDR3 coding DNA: TGCAGCGTCGAACAGGGGGGTTGGACTGAAGCTTTCTTT. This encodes CSVEQGGWTEAFF.